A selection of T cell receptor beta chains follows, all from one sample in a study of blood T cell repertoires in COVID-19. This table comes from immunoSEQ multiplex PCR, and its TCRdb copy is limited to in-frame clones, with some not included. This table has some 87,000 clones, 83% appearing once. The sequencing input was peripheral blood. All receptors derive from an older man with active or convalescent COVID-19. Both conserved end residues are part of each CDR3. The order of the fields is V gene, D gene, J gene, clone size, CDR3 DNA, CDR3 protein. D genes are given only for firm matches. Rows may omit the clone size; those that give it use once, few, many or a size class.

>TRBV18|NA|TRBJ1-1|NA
TGTGCCAGCTCAGGACGGGAGAACACTGAAGCTTTCTTT
CASSGRENTEAFF
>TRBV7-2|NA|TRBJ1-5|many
TGTGCCAGCAGCTGGGCAGACAATAGCAATCAGCCCCAGCATTTT
CASSWADNSNQPQHF
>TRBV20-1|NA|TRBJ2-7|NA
TGCAGTGCTAGTGGGGCGATCTACGAGCAGTACTTC
CSASGAIYEQYF
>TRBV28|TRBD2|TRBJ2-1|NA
TGTGCCAGCAGTTTTCCCCTAGCGGGAATGAGTGACGAGCAGTTCTTC
CASSFPLAGMSDEQFF
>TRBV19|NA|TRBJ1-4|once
TGTGCCAGTAGTATTCGACAGCCGGGCTATGAAAAACTGTTTTTT
CASSIRQPGYEKLFF
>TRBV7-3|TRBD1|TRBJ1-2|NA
TGTGCCAGCAGCTTAACGCCGGGACAGGGGCCATCACCCTATGGCTACACCTTC
CASSLTPGQGPSPYGYTF
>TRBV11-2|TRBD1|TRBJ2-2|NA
TGTGCCAGCAGCTTGACAGGGGCCGCGGGCACCAACACCGGGGAGCTGTTTTTT
CASSLTGAAGTNTGELFF
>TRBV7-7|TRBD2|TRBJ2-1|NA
TGTGCTAGCAGCTTAGGACTAGCGGGATCCAATGAGCAGTTCTTC
CASSLGLAGSNEQFF
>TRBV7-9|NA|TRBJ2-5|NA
TGTGCCAGCAGCTTAGGGAGGGAGACCCAGTACTTC
CASSLGRETQYF
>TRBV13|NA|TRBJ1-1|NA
TGTGCCAGCAGCTTAGGCTGGAGGGGGAACACTGAAGCTTTCTTT
CASSLGWRGNTEAFF
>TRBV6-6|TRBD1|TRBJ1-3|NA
TGTGCCAGCAGCCCAGGGACAGCTGGAAACACCATATATTTT
CASSPGTAGNTIYF
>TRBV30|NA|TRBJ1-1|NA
TGTGCCTGGAGCCGGGATTCGAACACTGAAGCTTTCTTT
CAWSRDSNTEAFF
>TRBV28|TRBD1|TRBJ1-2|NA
TGTGCCAGCTGGACAGGGGGCGCAGGTGGCTACACCTTC
CASWTGGAGGYTF
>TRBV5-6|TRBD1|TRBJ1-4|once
TGTGCCAGCACCCAAGGACAGGGTGATGAAAAACTGTTTTTT
CASTQGQGDEKLFF
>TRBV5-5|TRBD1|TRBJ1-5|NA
TGTGCCAGCAGCTTGACAGGGGGTAGCAATCAGCCCCAGCATTTT
CASSLTGGSNQPQHF
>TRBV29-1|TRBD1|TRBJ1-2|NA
TGCAGCGTTCACGACAGGGGGCCTAGTCGGTATGGCTACACCTTC
CSVHDRGPSRYGYTF
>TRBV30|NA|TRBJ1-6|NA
TGTGCCTGGAGCCCAGGGAATAATTCACCCCTCCACTTT
CAWSPGNNSPLHF
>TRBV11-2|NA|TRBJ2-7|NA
TGTGCCAGCAGCCCAAGGACATTACACTACGAGCAGTACTTC
CASSPRTLHYEQYF
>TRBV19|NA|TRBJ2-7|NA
TGTGCCAGTAGTATGGGGCCAGGGGTGGGTAGAGAGCAGTACTTC
CASSMGPGVGREQYF
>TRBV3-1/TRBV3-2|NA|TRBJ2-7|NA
TGTGCCAGCAGCCAAGGCAGGGGGCGGGAGGGTAGTAGATACGAGCAGTACTTC
CASSQGRGREGSRYEQYF
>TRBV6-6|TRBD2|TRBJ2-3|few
TGTGCCAGCAGTTACTCAGGCGGGGGTGGTTGGAATACGCAGTATTTT
CASSYSGGGGWNTQYF
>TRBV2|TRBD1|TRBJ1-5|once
TGTGCCAGCAGTGAAGTGGCGGACAGGCCTTATAGCAATCAGCCCCAGCATTTT
CASSEVADRPYSNQPQHF
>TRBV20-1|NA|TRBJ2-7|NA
TGCAGTGCTAGAGGGCTTTCCGAGCAGTACTTC
CSARGLSEQYF
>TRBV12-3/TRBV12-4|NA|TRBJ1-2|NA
TGTGCCAGCAGTTTAAGAGGGGGCTACACCTTC
CASSLRGGYTF
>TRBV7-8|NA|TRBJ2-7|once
TGTGCCAGCAGCTTAGGGGGGACTCCTTCCGAGCAGTACTTC
CASSLGGTPSEQYF
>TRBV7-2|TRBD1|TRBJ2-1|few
TGTGCCAGCAGCTTAGCGTACGGGACAGGGATCCTCAATGAGCAGTTCTTC
CASSLAYGTGILNEQFF
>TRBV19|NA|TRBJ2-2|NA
TGTGCCAGTACTCCCGACAGGGACTTGACCGGGGAGCTGTTTTTT
CASTPDRDLTGELFF
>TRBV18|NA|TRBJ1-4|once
TGTGCCAGCTCACCACAAGCGAATGAAAAACTGTTTTTT
CASSPQANEKLFF
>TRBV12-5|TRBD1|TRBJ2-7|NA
TGTGCTAGTGGTCTTGGGTTCCCCCGTAGGACAGGGGGTCTCGAGCAGTACTTC
CASGLGFPRRTGGLEQYF
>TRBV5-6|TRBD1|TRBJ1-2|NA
TGTGCCAGCAGCAAATCCGGGACAGGGAACTATGGCTACACCTTC
CASSKSGTGNYGYTF
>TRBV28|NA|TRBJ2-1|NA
TGTGCCAGCAAAAAGGCCCGGGGATACAATGAGCAGTTCTTC
CASKKARGYNEQFF
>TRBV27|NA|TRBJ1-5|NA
TGTGCCAGCAGCCCAACAGGATGGCAGCCCCAGCATTTT
CASSPTGWQPQHF
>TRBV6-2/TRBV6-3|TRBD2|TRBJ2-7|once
TGTGCCAGCAGTTACTCCTGGCAGGAAGCGGGAGACAAGCAGTACTTC
CASSYSWQEAGDKQYF
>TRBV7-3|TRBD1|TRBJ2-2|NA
TGTGCCAGCAGCTCGCCAGGGGGCGAAGCGACCGGGGAGCTGTTTTTT
CASSSPGGEATGELFF
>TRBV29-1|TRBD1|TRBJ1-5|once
TGCAGCGTTATCTGGACAGGAGGTGATCAGCCCCAGCATTTT
CSVIWTGGDQPQHF
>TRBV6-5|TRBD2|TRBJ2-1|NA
TGTGCCAGCAGCGCACTAGCGGGAGGTGATGGTGAGCAGTTCTTC
CASSALAGGDGEQFF
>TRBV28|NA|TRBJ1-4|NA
TGTGCCAGCAGCCCAATTTGGGAGAGTAATGAAAAACTGTTTTTT
CASSPIWESNEKLFF
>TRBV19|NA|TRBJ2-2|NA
TGTGCCAGTAGTGGCCCCAGCGTTGTGACCGGGGAGCTGTTTTTT
CASSGPSVVTGELFF
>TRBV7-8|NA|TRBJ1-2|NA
TGTGCCAGCAGCTTATTGGCGGGGAATGGCTACACCTTC
CASSLLAGNGYTF
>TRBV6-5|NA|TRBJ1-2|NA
TGTGCCAGCCAAGCGGCCAAGGGTGGCTACACCTTC
CASQAAKGGYTF
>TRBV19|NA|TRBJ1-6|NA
TGTGCCAGTCATCAGGGCGGGGATAATTCACCCCTCCACTTT
CASHQGGDNSPLHF
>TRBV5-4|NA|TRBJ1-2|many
TGTGCCAGCAGCTTAGACGGCCTCGGGGGCTACACCTTC
CASSLDGLGGYTF
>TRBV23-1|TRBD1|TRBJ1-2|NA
TGCGCCAGCAGTCTAAGGACAGGGTCTTTCTATGGCTACACCTTC
CASSLRTGSFYGYTF
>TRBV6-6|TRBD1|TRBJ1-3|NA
TGTGCCAGCAGTTACTGGGACAGCCAGACAAACACCATATATTTT
CASSYWDSQTNTIYF
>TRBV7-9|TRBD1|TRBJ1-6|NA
TGTGCCAGCAGCTTAGTAGGACAGGGAAGGTCCTATAATTCACCCCTCCACTTT
CASSLVGQGRSYNSPLHF
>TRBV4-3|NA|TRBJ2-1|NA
TGCGCCAGCAGCCAAGATGACACAATAGGTAATGAGCAGTTCTTC
CASSQDDTIGNEQFF
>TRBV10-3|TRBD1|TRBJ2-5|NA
TGTGCCATCAGCGCTCAACAGGGGAGTCAAGAGACCCAGTACTTC
CAISAQQGSQETQYF
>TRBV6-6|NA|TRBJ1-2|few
TGTGCCAGCAGTTATCGAGACTATGGCTACACCTTC
CASSYRDYGYTF
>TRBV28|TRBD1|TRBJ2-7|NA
TGTGCCAGCAGTTTTTGGACAGGAGATGTTGGGGCCTACGAGCAGTACTTC
CASSFWTGDVGAYEQYF
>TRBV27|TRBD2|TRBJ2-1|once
TGTGCCAGCAGTCCCTCCCGGGAGGGGATATATGAGCAGTTCTTC
CASSPSREGIYEQFF
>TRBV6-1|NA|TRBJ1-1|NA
TGTGCCAGCAGTGACTTACGTCAGGGGAAGAGAGGCTCAAACACTGAAGCTTTCTTT
CASSDLRQGKRGSNTEAFF
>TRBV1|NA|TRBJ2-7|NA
TGCACCAGCAGCCAAGCGGGGGGGGCCGGACCTTCCTACGAGCAGTACTTC
CTSSQAGGAGPSYEQYF
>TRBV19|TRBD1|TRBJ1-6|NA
TGTGCCAGTAGTTCCACGACAGGGTCAGGGTCTGCAATCTCACCCCTCCACTTT
CASSSTTGSGSAISPLHF
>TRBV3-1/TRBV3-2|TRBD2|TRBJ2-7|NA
TGTGCCAGCAGCCCGACCAGAGGCGGGAGGTACGAGCAGTACTTC
CASSPTRGGRYEQYF
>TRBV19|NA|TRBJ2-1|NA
TGTGCCAGTAGTATCCGGACACGATCCTACAATGAGCAGTTCTTC
CASSIRTRSYNEQFF
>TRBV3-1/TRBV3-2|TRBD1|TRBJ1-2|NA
TGTGCCAGCAGCCAAGAGGCCCGACAGGGACTCTATGGCTACACCTTC
CASSQEARQGLYGYTF
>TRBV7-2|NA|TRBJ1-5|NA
TGTGCCAGCAGCTGGGGGGGCGGGAATAGCAATCAGCCCCAGCATTTT
CASSWGGGNSNQPQHF